The clone carrying this TCR beta chain was seen ten or more times. Its antigen is undetermined. Time point of the sample: sample taken at primary tumor resection. Whole RNA, isolated from tumor, nontumor lung or frozen PBMC, was sequenced without prior sorting. The entry originates in a study of spatial heterogeneity in lung cancer. Study details: Sequence detection consistently recorded a greater number of beta-chain than alpha-chain sequences.

Each TCR cDNA molecule bore a unique molecular identifier. TCRdb reprocessed the 5' RACE reads via MiXCR and lists one record per CDR3 protein. The profile shows more than 20,000 distinct CDR3 sequences, about 4.5% of them singletons. Overall study findings and caveats: Resection blood, more than follow-up blood, showed ubiquitous expanded tumor TCRs.

This sequence originates from a male donor with early-stage non-small cell lung cancer. The sequenced sample was PBMCs, obtained at surgery.

The CDR3 DNA reads TGTGCCAGCAGTGATAACAGAGGGACCCAGTACTTC. The encoded protein is CASSDNRGTQYF. The chain joins TRBV6-4 to TRBJ2-5, with no clear D. The germline V gene encodes CDR1 MRHNA and CDR2 SNTAGT. Deletions cut 3 bases from V and 7 bases from J, with 9 bases between. This CDR3 is 12 amino acids long.